This TCR beta chain was obtained from a study of blood T cell repertoires in COVID-19. Study as a whole: Donors in the United States, Italy and Spain gave samples during acute or convalescent COVID-19. T cells, B-cell-depleted T cells, or PBMCs provided the cDNA or gDNA that served as material.

Original methodology: The assay estimated nucleated cells by amplifying reference gene primers. Libraries were prepared by immunoSEQ multiplex PCR; TCRdb keeps only in-frame clonotypes and omits some of them. V and J calls and clone size are given by that table; D and trimming were obtained from the DNA. The table lists roughly 260,000 clones, approximately 89% of them singletons. Germline V gives CDR1 SGHVS, CDR2 FQNEAQ. The CDR3 has 13 residues. V lost 4 bases and J lost 5, with 12 bases in between. The rearrangement links TRBV7-8 to TRBJ2-7, with a tentative D call TRBD1 (6 bases). The material sequenced was peripheral blood. This receptor was taken from a woman in her forties or fifties with acute or convalescent COVID-19. The chain's CDR3 is CASSWAGAHEQYF. The CDR3 DNA follows: TGTGCCAGCAGCTGGGCAGGGGCTCACGAGCAGTACTTC.